Listed here is a single T cell receptor beta chain. This clonotype has more than one count but fewer than ten. Its target antigen remains unknown. The sample holds no much larger clone one base away, and base qualities are not on file. Unmatched junction bases come to 7, with V trimmed by 6 bases and J by 2 bases. Including the terminal cysteine and phenylalanine, the CDR3 comprises 14 residues. CDR3 DNA is the only sequence kept; it has 42 bases, read in frame from the first base. These data are taken from a study of molecular identifiers for immune sequencing clone quantification (dated by TCRdb to the late 2010s). Describing the broader study: For a replicate experiment, RNA from around 20,000 or 100,000 naive CD8 T cells was divided into five aliquots, of which four were sequenced. This methods study used CD8 T cells to benchmark TCR RNA copy counting and molecular-identifier clustering-based TCR repertoire sequencing (MIDCIRS). Study-wide conclusions, independent of this receptor: Modeling gave around 2.7 recovered TCR RNA copies per cell versus around 9.9 by digital PCR, implying roughly 29% capture efficiency. In CMV-specific effector cells, clones with more than 20 RNA copies accounted for over 99% of molecules, whereas in naive cells such clones accounted for under 1%. When barcode sub-clustering was not used, chimeric consensus sequences inflated TCR diversity, with chimeras reaching as high as 47%. The sizes of highly expanded clones could end up underestimated when identical TCR molecules share a barcode. Spiked-in Jurkat TCR RNA (roughly 10 copies' worth), which is not part of the donor repertoire, was contained in the naive libraries. Spiked-in Jurkat TCR RNA equivalent to a single cell was reported to be detectable even among fewer than 1.2 million naive CD8 T cells.

Libraries of naive CD8 T cells were built from approximately 22,000 to 940,000 sorted cells, with 10%, 30% or 50% of the purified RNA used. Naive CD8 T cells, defined as CD8+CD4-CCR7+CD45RA+, were FACS-sorted into RLT Plus buffer on a BD FACSAria II. To test detection sensitivity, Jurkat RNA equal to ten TCR copies was added to samples of about 20,000-1,000,000 naive CD8 T cells. Enrichment of CD8 T cells was performed with RosetteSep CD8+ T Cell Enrichment Cocktail and Ficoll-Paque, after which ACK red cell lysis was carried out. Receptor libraries were prepared by PCR. Sequencer: Illumina HiSeq 4000. Preparation of bulk TCR libraries followed a previously described approach, with the TCR primers listed in Table S5. Purification of total RNA was performed with the Qiagen AllPrep DNA/RNA kit. Before analysis, reads from multiple sequencing runs of the same library were pooled. In the source study's methods: Reads were retained only if an exact TCR constant sequence was present, and the retained reads were trimmed to 150 nt and grouped according to their 12-nt molecular barcodes. Within each barcode group, reads were sub-clustered at a 15% Levenshtein threshold, and quality-weighted consensus sequences were built per RNA molecule. Non-functional sequences were filtered out, along with any lower-count sequence sitting one edit away from another sequence. Based on a fit of two negative binomial distributions, barcode sub-clusters having less than 20% of the maximum read count were discarded. TCRdb handled the public reads itself, with Q25 trimming in fastp and clone calling in MiXCR, and kept productive beta chains. When rows share a CDR3 protein, they turn into one entry using the most common DNA and genes. V and J calls and clone size were set by TCRdb, not the authors. A total of 490,000 or so distinct CDR3 sequences appear in this sample, about 22% of them only once. The top ten hold under 0.85% of the sample.

The sequence came from a human donor in good health. Some libraries in this study had Jurkat cell RNA spiked in. The sample taken for sequencing was naive CD8+ T cells from blood, with Jurkat cell RNA spiked in. In the paper's terms, the cell subset or site label means: FACS-sorted CD8+CD4-CCR7+CD45RA+ naive T cells. The V and J segments used are TRBV12-3 or TRBV12-4 and TRBJ2-7; a stretch of 7 junction bases matches TRBD1. The CDR3 sequence is CASSLQGLTYEQYF. The base sequence is TGTGCCAGCAGCCTACAGGGGCTAACCTACGAGCAGTACTTC.